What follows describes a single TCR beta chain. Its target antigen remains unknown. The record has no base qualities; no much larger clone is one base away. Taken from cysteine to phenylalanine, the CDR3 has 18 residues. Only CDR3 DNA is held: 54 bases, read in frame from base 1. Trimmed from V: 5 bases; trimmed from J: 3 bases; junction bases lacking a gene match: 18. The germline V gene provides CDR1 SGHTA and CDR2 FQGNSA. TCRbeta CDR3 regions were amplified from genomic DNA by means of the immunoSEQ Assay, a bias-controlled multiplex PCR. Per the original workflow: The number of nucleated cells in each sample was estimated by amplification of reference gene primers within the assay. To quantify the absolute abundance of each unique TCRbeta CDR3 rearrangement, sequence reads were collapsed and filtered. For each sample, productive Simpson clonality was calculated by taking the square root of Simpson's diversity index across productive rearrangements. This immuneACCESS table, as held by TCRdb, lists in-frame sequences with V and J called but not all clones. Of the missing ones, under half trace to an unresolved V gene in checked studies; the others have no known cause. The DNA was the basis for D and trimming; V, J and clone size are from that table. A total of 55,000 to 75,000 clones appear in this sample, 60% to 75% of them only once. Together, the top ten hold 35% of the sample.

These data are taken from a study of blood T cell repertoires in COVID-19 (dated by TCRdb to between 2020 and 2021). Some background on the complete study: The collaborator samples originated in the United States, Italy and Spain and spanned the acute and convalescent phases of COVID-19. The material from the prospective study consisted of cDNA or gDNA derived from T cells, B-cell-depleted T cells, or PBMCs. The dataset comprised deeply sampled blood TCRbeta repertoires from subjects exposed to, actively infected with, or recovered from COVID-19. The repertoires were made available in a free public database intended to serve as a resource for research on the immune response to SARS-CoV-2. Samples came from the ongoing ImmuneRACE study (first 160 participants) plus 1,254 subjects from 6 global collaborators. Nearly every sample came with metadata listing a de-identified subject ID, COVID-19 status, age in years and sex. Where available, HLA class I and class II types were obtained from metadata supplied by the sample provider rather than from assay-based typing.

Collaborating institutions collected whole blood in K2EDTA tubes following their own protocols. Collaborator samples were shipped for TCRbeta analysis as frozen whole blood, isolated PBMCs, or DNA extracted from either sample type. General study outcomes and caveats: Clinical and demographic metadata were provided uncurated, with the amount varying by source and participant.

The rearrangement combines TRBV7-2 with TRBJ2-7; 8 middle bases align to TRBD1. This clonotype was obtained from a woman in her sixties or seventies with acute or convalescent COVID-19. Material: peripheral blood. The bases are TGTGCCAGCAGCCAGGCCCCGGGACAGGTGATGAACTACTACGAGCAGTACTTC. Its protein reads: CASSQAPGQVMNYYEQYF. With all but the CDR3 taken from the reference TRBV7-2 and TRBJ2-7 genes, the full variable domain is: GAGVSQSPSNKVTEKGKDVELRCDPISGHTALYWYRQSLGQGLEFLIYFQGNSAPDKSGLPSDRFSAERTGGSVSTLTIQRTQQEDSAVYLCASSQAPGQVMNYYEQYFGPGTRLTVT.